Shown below are 29 T cell receptor beta chains from a single sample sequenced in a study of blood T cell repertoires in COVID-19. The protocol was immunoSEQ multiplex PCR, while the TCRdb copy is restricted to in-frame clones and leaves out a portion. In the table there are some 670,000 clones, about nine tenths of which are singletons. Specimen: peripheral blood. Receptors were obtained from a woman younger than 35 with acute or convalescent COVID-19.

This chain connects TRBV30 to TRBJ1-3, with 8 bases lining up with TRBD1. CDR3 size: 13 residues. Losses at the gene ends were 8 bases for V and 0 bases for J; bases not matched to a gene: 3. Germline CDR1 reads GTSNPN; CDR2 reads SVGIG (reference sequence). The CDR3: CAADRGSGNTIYF. As DNA, the CDR3 is TGTGCCGCCGACAGGGGCTCTGGAAACACCATATATTTT.

With regard to this clone: Germline and junction disagree at one end, which may indicate a read error. This chain uses TRBV6-1 with TRBJ1-1, with a possible D match to TRBD1 (5 bases). Per the germline V gene, CDR1 is MNHNS and CDR2 is SASEGT. The CDR3 has 16 residues. CDR3 amino acids: CASSEYRGLVGTGAFF. For the CDR3, the DNA is TGTGCCAGCAGTGAATATCGGGGACTGGTCGGCACTGGAGCTTTCTTT.

The gene calls are TRBV28 and TRBJ1-4; 8 bases fit TRBD1. Germline CDR1 reads MDHEN; CDR2 reads SYDVKM. CDR3 length: 15 residues. Trimming cost V 5 bases and J 3 bases; bases outside gene matches: 5. The CDR3 DNA reads as TGTGCCAGCAGTACATACAGGGGGTCTAATGAAAAACTGTTTTTT. Translating it yields CASSTYRGSNEKLFF.

This chain links TRBV7-2 with TRBJ1-5; 12 nucleotides agree with TRBD1. With 4 bases clipped from V and 7 bases from J, the junction kept 5 bases outside the gene matches. The CDR3 has 15 amino acids. CDR1 and CDR2 from the germline V gene are SGHTA and FQGNSA. CDR3 in amino acids: CASSWGQGAGQPQHF. CDR3 nucleotide sequence: TGTGCCAGCAGCTGGGGACAGGGGGCAGGGCAGCCCCAGCATTTT.

This chain joins TRBV19 and TRBJ1-1, with D maybe TRBD1 (5 bases). Trimming removed 3 bases from V and 3 bases from J, with 11 bases in between. The CDR3 sequence is 14 residues long. Germline-derived CDR1 and CDR2 are LNHDA and SQIVND (reference sequence). CDR3 sequence (DNA): TGTGCCAGTAGTATGGCGCAGGGCTACACTGAAGCTTTCTTT. This encodes CASSMAQGYTEAFF.

The chain joins TRBV5-6 to TRBJ1-2; unclear D gene. CDR3 length equals 14 residues. Per germline, CDR1 SGHDT and CDR2 YYEEEE. Between the trimmed V and J ends, which lost 0 bases and 8 bases, there was a span of 14 bases. The CDR3 sequence is CASSLGSPFEGYTF. The CDR3 DNA follows: TGTGCCAGCAGCTTGGGGTCCCCTTTTGAGGGCTACACCTTC. The variable domain in full, with the rest retrieved from reference TRBV5-6 and TRBJ1-2, is DAGVTQSPTHLIKTRGQQVTLRCSPKSGHDTVSWYQQALGQGPQFIFQYYEEEERQRGNFPDRFSGHQFPNYSSELNVNALLLGDSALYLCASSLGSPFEGYTFGSGTRLTVV.

The rearrangement joins TRBV7-9 to TRBJ1-1; D perhaps matches TRBD1 (5 bases). Germline V gene sequence: CDR1 SEHNR, CDR2 FQNEAQ (reference sequence). The CDR3 extends over 14 amino acids. Deletions cut 4 bases from V and 4 bases from J, with 13 bases between. The CDR3 coding sequence is TGTGCCAGCAGCTCCATTGGGGGGGTCACTGAAGCTTTCTTT. Protein product: CASSSIGGVTEAFF.

This sequence joins TRBV7-6 and TRBJ1-2; D perhaps matches TRBD1 (6 bases). The V gene's germline CDR1 is SGHVS and CDR2 FNYEAQ. V was clipped by 6 bases and J by 8 bases, with 22 bases between them. The CDR3 extends over 15 amino acids. The CDR3 DNA follows: TGTGCCAGCAGTGCAGGGTCCGAAGGGGGGGAGGGCTACACCTTC. Translating gives CASSAGSEGGEGYTF.

The chain combines TRBV5-1 with TRBJ1-5; D call uncertain. Germline V gene lookup returns CDR1 SGHRS and CDR2 YFSETQ. V gave up 4 bases and J gave up 3 bases, with 11 bases separating them. The CDR3 loop spans 14 amino acids. CDR3 sequence reads: CASSHEGTNQPQHF. DNA for the CDR3: TGCGCCAGCAGCCATGAGGGAACCAATCAGCCCCAGCATTTT. Full variable domain (remainder filled in from reference TRBV5-1 and TRBJ1-5): KAGVTQTPRYLIKTRGQQVTLSCSPISGHRSVSWYQQTPGQGLQFLFEYFSETQRNKGNFPGRFSGRQFSNSRSEMNVSTLELGDSALYLCASSHEGTNQPQHFGDGTRLSIL.

V usage is TRBV24-1 and J usage is TRBJ1-1; TRBD1 aligns across 8 bases. After removal of 10 bases from V and 0 bases from J, the junction contained 6 bases not matched to a gene. This CDR3 has 14 residues. Germline V CDR1 and CDR2: KGHDR, SFDVKD. CDR3 loop: CATRQGSMNTEAFF. The CDR3 DNA reads as TGTGCCACTAGACAGGGGTCCATGAACACTGAAGCTTTCTTT.

The rearrangement joins TRBV13 to TRBJ1-1, with 8 bases aligning to TRBD1. This CDR3 is built from 15 residues. The germline CDR1 and CDR2 sequences are PRHDT and FYEKMQ (reference sequence). V was pared by 2 bases and J by 3 bases, with 5 bases of the junction left unmatched. The CDR3 loop reads CASSLIQGVDTEAFF. As DNA, the CDR3 is TGTGCCAGCAGCTTAATACAGGGGGTGGACACTGAAGCTTTCTTT. The full variable domain, rest sourced from reference TRBV13 and TRBJ1-1, is AAGVIQSPRHLIKEKRETATLKCYPIPRHDTVYWYQQGPGQDPQFLISFYEKMQSDKGSIPDRFSAQQFSDYHSELNMSSLELGDSALYFCASSLIQGVDTEAFFGQGTRLTVV.

The rearrangement uses TRBV19 and TRBJ1-1; possible D gene TRBD1, 5 bases. Trimming took off 5 bases at V and 2 bases at J, with 9 bases between the two ends. Germline assignment: CDR1 LNHDA and CDR2 SQIVND (reference sequence). CDR3 length: 13 residues. The CDR3 loop is CASSLQGNTEAFF. DNA of the CDR3: TGTGCCAGTAGTCTTCAGGGAAACACTGAAGCTTTCTTT.

The chain uses TRBV5-1 and TRBJ2-1, with D possibly being TRBD2 (6 bases). V was shortened by 0 bases and J by 7 bases, with 11 bases between the two germline ends. CDR1 is SGHRS, CDR2 YFSETQ, per germline. The CDR3 contains 14 residues. CDR3 DNA sequence: TGCGCCAGCAGCTTGGCGGGGGAAGGGAATGAGCAGTTCTTC. Translated, it gives CASSLAGEGNEQFF. The full variable domain, with the rest looked up from reference TRBV5-1 and TRBJ2-1, is KAGVTQTPRYLIKTRGQQVTLSCSPISGHRSVSWYQQTPGQGLQFLFEYFSETQRNKGNFPGRFSGRQFSNSRSEMNVSTLELGDSALYLCASSLAGEGNEQFFGPGTRLTVL.

V usage is TRBV4-3 and J usage is TRBJ2-3, with D tentatively TRBD1 (6 bases). CDR3 size: 16 residues. The V gene lost 1 base and the J gene lost 1 base, with 12 bases spanning the gap. CDR1 is LGHNA and CDR2 is YSLEER in the germline V gene. The chain's CDR3 is CASSQVRQARTDTQYF. The CDR3 nucleotides are TGCGCCAGCAGCCAAGTTCGACAGGCCCGCACAGATACGCAGTATTTT.

The chain employs TRBV5-5 and TRBJ1-2; TRBD1 matches at 7 bases. This CDR3 has 14 amino acids. V lost 4 bases and J lost 4; bases outside the gene matches: 7. Germline loops: CDR1 SGHKS, CDR2 YYEKEE (reference sequence). The CDR3 spells CASSPGTEPYGYTF. The CDR3 nucleotides read TGTGCCAGCAGCCCCGGGACAGAGCCCTATGGCTACACCTTC.

This clone has a single count. V is TRBV7-9 and J is TRBJ1-4, with 7 bases identical to TRBD1. Germline V CDR1 and CDR2: SEHNR, FQNEAQ (reference sequence). Germline trimming cut 5 bases from V and 8 bases from J; bases unmatched to any gene: 11. The CDR3 covers 15 residues. CDR3 region: CASSPEAQGGEKLFF. The CDR3, as DNA: TGTGCCAGCAGCCCAGAGGCGCAGGGGGGAGAAAAACTGTTTTTT.

The chain is built from TRBV6-5 and TRBJ1-1, with no clear D. The CDR3 consists of 14 residues. Looked up from germline, CDR1 is MNHEY and CDR2 is SVGAGI. The ends were cut back, 2 bases at V and 5 bases at J, with 12 bases in the middle. The CDR3 region has the DNA TGTGCCAGCAGTTACGCGGGGTACGGGACTGAAGCTTTCTTT. As protein: CASSYAGYGTEAFF.

This chain connects TRBV27 to TRBJ1-1; 9 bases fit TRBD1. Per the germline V gene, CDR1 is MNHEY and CDR2 is SMNVEV (reference sequence). V shed 6 bases, J shed 4 bases, and the junction held 9 bases outside the gene matches. The CDR3 has 15 amino acids. CDR3 nucleotides: TGTGCCAGCAGACTGGGACAGGGATTAGGCACTGAAGCTTTCTTT. The encoded protein is CASRLGQGLGTEAFF.

This chain connects TRBV30 to TRBJ1-5; TRBD1 is a possible D gene (6 bases). The V gene lost 4 bases and the J gene lost 1 base, with 17 bases spanning the gap. Germline values: CDR1 GTSNPN, CDR2 SVGIG (reference sequence). The CDR3 loop spans 16 amino acids. The CDR3 reads CAWNDPQGPSNQPQHF. The CDR3 DNA is TGTGCCTGGAATGACCCTCAGGGGCCAAGCAATCAGCCCCAGCATTTT.

The chain joins TRBV4-2 to TRBJ2-7, with TRBD1 as a possible D gene (5 bases). The length of the CDR3 is 16 residues. With 4 bases removed from V and 5 bases from J, the gap between germline ends came to 21 bases. Germline CDR1 and CDR2: LGHNA and YNFKEQ. The CDR3: CASSLSTDSLSNEQYF. DNA for the CDR3: TGTGCCAGCAGCCTCTCGACAGACTCCCTTTCCAACGAGCAGTACTTC.

The chain carries TRBV5-1 and TRBJ1-2, with D possibly TRBD1 on 5 matching bases. V lost 4 bases and J lost 2, with 9 bases in between. In germline, CDR1 is SGHRS, CDR2 YFSETQ. The length of the CDR3 is 13 residues. The CDR3 nucleotides are TGCGCCAGCAGCGCCGACAGAAACTATGGCTACACCTTC. Protein: CASSADRNYGYTF.

The chain combines TRBV5-1 with TRBJ1-6; a weak D match, TRBD1 (6 bases). The germline CDR1 and CDR2 sequences are SGHRS and YFSETQ. V gave up 0 bases and J gave up 5 bases, with 9 bases separating them. CDR3 length equals 15 residues. The chain's CDR3 is CASSLEGTNNSPLHF. CDR3 DNA: TGCGCCAGCAGCTTGGAAGGGACAAATAATTCACCCCTCCACTTT. The full variable domain, completed using reference TRBV5-1 and TRBJ1-6, is KAGVTQTPRYLIKTRGQQVTLSCSPISGHRSVSWYQQTPGQGLQFLFEYFSETQRNKGNFPGRFSGRQFSNSRSEMNVSTLELGDSALYLCASSLEGTNNSPLHFGNGTRLTVT.

V is TRBV6-2 or TRBV6-3 and J is TRBJ1-6, with D possibly being TRBD1 (5 bases). This CDR3 is built from 11 residues. Trimming left V 5 bases short and J 9 bases short, with 5 bases between. CDR1 MNHEY and CDR2 SVGEGT come from the germline V gene. CDR3 region: CASSQGSPLHF. CDR3 DNA sequence: TGTGCCAGCAGTCAGGGTTCACCCCTCCACTTT.

V and J are TRBV7-9 and TRBJ1-3, with 7 bases that match TRBD1. Trimming cost V 7 bases and J 5 bases; bases outside gene matches: 5. The CDR3 totals 13 residues. The V gene's germline CDR1 is SEHNR and CDR2 FQNEAQ (reference sequence). The CDR3 DNA reads TGTGCCAGCACATACAGGGGTCGAAACACCATATATTTT. Its protein is CASTYRGRNTIYF.

The chain is built from TRBV2 and TRBJ1-1, with 7 nucleotides matching TRBD1. The CDR3 runs 16 residues. V was clipped by 8 bases and J by 1 base; unmatched bases: 13. In germline, CDR1 is SNHLY, CDR2 FYNNEI. The CDR3 loop is CASRIPVQGKNTEAFF. The DNA for the CDR3 is TGTGCCAGCCGAATTCCTGTACAGGGGAAGAACACTGAAGCTTTCTTT.

This clone was observed a single time. This chain links TRBV24-1 with TRBJ2-2; possible D gene TRBD1, 5 bases. The CDR3 consists of 13 residues. V lost 5 bases and J lost 6, with 9 bases in between. Germline lookup yields CDR1 KGHDR and CDR2 SFDVKD. The CDR3 DNA reads as TGTGCCACCAGTGGGAAGGGGTCCGGGGAGCTGTTTTTT. This gives the protein CATSGKGSGELFF.

As DNA, the CDR3 is TGTGCCAGCAGTTCAGGGACAGGGGGCACAGATACGCAGTATTTT. As protein: CASSSGTGGTDTQYF. The J gene is TRBJ2-3, the V gene TRBV28, with 10 bases identical to TRBD1. Germline CDR1 MDHEN, CDR2 SYDVKM. V lost 4 bases, J lost 1 base, and 2 bases stayed unmatched. The CDR3 loop spans 15 amino acids.

This chain connects TRBV3-1 (or the pseudogene TRBV3-2) to TRBJ1-1, with 7 bases fitting TRBD1. Germline assignment: CDR1 LGHDT and CDR2 YNNKEL (reference sequence). With V trimmed by 5 bases and J by 2 bases, 5 bases remained unmatched. CDR3 length: 14 amino acids. The CDR3 spells CASSSRTGNTEAFF. The CDR3 nucleotides read TGTGCCAGCAGCTCCCGGACAGGTAACACTGAAGCTTTCTTT.

The V and J genes are TRBV7-9 and TRBJ1-1; D is possibly TRBD1 (6 bases). The germline gives CDR1 SEHNR, CDR2 FQNEAQ (reference sequence). Trimming removed 1 base at V and 7 bases at J, with 19 bases between. This CDR3 is built from 16 residues. In DNA, the CDR3 is TGTGCCAGCAGCTTAGATCCCGGGGGGCATTGGGGTGAAGCTTTCTTT. It specifies CASSLDPGGHWGEAFF.